The 29 T cell receptor beta chains below all came from one sample that was sequenced in a study of cytotoxic CD8 clonotypes in ibrutinib-treated CLL. Clones were sequenced by immunoSEQ multiplex PCR, and TCRdb holds only the in-frame ones, with some missing. Among 200,000 to 250,000 clones, 70% were seen once, and the ten largest hold roughly 15%. Sequences were derived from PBMCs, sampled after 24 months of ibrutinib treatment. These TCRs come from a human donor with chronic lymphocytic leukemia.

The chain carries TRBV4-3 and TRBJ1-4; TRBD1 matches at 8 bases. The V gene end was trimmed by 5 bases and the J gene end by 6 bases; junction bases not matched to a gene: 8. This CDR3 is built from 15 residues. Germline V CDR1 and CDR2: LGHNA, YSLEER. CDR3 loop: CASSLGQGGDEKLFF. In DNA, the CDR3 is TGCGCCAGCAGCTTAGGACAGGGTGGGGATGAAAAACTGTTTTTT.

The chain carries TRBV9 and TRBJ2-5, with D perhaps assigned TRBD1 or TRBD2 (5 bases each). This CDR3 has 14 residues. V lost 4 bases to trimming and J lost 1 base, with 11 bases between them. CDR1 SGDLS and CDR2 YYNGEE come from the germline V gene. CDR3 in amino acids: CASSPGTAQETQYF. For the CDR3, the DNA is TGTGCCAGCAGCCCGGGGACGGCCCAAGAGACCCAGTACTTC. The whole variable domain, filled in from reference TRBV9 and TRBJ2-5, reads DSGVTQTPKHLITATGQRVTLRCSPRSGDLSVYWYQQSLDQGLQFLIQYYNGEERAKGNILERFSAQQFPDLHSELNLSSLELGDSALYFCASSPGTAQETQYFGPGTRLLVL.

The rearrangement uses TRBV27 and TRBJ2-1; 10 positions match TRBD2. The CDR3 length is 19 residues. Per the germline V gene, CDR1 is MNHEY and CDR2 is SMNVEV (reference sequence). The ends lost 5 bases at V and 7 bases at J; junction bases unmatched: 20. DNA of the CDR3: TGTGCCAGCAGTCTTTCGCTAGCGGGGGCCATTAAGGGCCTAAATGAGCAGTTCTTC. It is translated as CASSLSLAGAIKGLNEQFF.

The chain employs TRBV5-6 and TRBJ1-2; D unresolved. Per the germline V gene, CDR1 is SGHDT and CDR2 is YYEEEE. CDR3 length: 15 amino acids. V lost 4 bases and J lost 4, with 17 bases in between. The CDR3 DNA sequence: TGTGCCAGCAGCGGGCCACCGGCGGGTGGCTATGGCTACACCTTC. Protein product: CASSGPPAGGYGYTF.

This rearrangement joins TRBV27 to TRBJ2-5; 8 positions agree with TRBD2. With 7 bases clipped from V and 12 bases from J, the junction kept 4 bases outside the gene matches. CDR1 and CDR2 from the germline V gene are MNHEY and SMNVEV (reference sequence). This CDR3 spans 10 amino acids. CDR3 coding DNA: TGTGCCAGCATTAGCGGGGCAGAGTACTTC. It yields the protein CASISGAEYF.

This chain connects TRBV4-1 to TRBJ2-7, with 7 bases matching TRBD1. This CDR3 is built from 15 residues. The germline V gene encodes CDR1 MGHRA and CDR2 YSYEKL. The ends lost 1 base at V and 3 bases at J; junction bases unmatched: 6. CDR3 DNA sequence: TGCGCCAGCAGCCAAGGGGACAGTGGGGGCTACGAGCAGTACTTC. It is translated as CASSQGDSGGYEQYF.

This clone was seen a handful of times. The junction and the germline gene differ at one end; a read error may be behind it. This sequence joins TRBV29-1 and TRBJ1-2; 7 bases agree with TRBD1. Germline loops: CDR1 SQVTM, CDR2 ANQGSEA. The CDR3 consists of 12 residues. The CDR3: CSVDSPGQPKDF. In DNA, the CDR3 is TGCAGCGTTGATAGTCCGGGACAGCCAAAGGATTTC.

The chain recombines TRBV29-1 with TRBJ2-7, with D perhaps TRBD1 (8 bases). This CDR3 comprises 11 residues. V lost 5 bases and J 5 bases, leaving 10 bases between the germline ends. The germline V gene encodes CDR1 SQVTM and CDR2 ANQGSEA. DNA of the CDR3: TGCAGCGTTACAGGGGGGGACGAGCAGTACTTC. It translates to CSVTGGDEQYF.

V and J are TRBV10-1 and TRBJ1-2; no clear D gene. Germline lookup yields CDR1 WNHNN and CDR2 SYGVQD (reference sequence). This CDR3 has 11 amino acids. Trimming removed 3 bases from V and 4 bases from J, with 3 bases in between. CDR3 amino acids: CASSDGYGYTF. The DNA for the CDR3 is TGCGCCAGCAGTGACGGCTATGGCTACACCTTC.

The V gene is TRBV7-2, the J gene TRBJ2-7; D perhaps matches TRBD1 (5 bases). Germline lookup yields CDR1 SGHTA and CDR2 FQGNSA. V was cut by 1 base and J by 5 bases, with 18 bases left in between. This CDR3 is built from 16 residues. The CDR3, as DNA: TGTGCCAGCAGCTTAGACCCAGGGCAGGGAACCCACGAGCAGTACTTC. Translating it yields CASSLDPGQGTHEQYF.

This chain connects TRBV7-9 to TRBJ2-7; 7 bases align to TRBD2. J was trimmed by 11 bases and V by 0 bases; bases with no gene match: 7. Germline V gives CDR1 SEHNR, CDR2 FQNEAQ (reference sequence). This CDR3 is built from 13 residues. CDR3 nucleotides: TGTGCCAGCAGCTTAGCCGGTGGACGGGAGGAGTACTTC. This translates into CASSLAGGREEYF.

This clone was picked up a small number of times. The chain employs TRBV6-5 and TRBJ2-7, with D possibly matching TRBD1 (7 bases). This CDR3 is 12 amino acids long. Germline V gene lookup returns CDR1 MNHEY and CDR2 SVGAGI. With 6 bases removed from V and 5 bases from J, the gap between germline ends came to 11 bases. DNA for the CDR3: TGTGCCAGCAGGCGGGACAGAAACGAGCAGTACTTC. Translating gives CASRRDRNEQYF.

A note on this clone: Mismatch with germline at one junction end may stem from a read error. The chain carries TRBV7-7 and TRBJ2-7, with 7 bases that match TRBD1. CDR1 is SSHAT and CDR2 is FNYEAQ in the germline V gene (reference sequence). CDR3 length: 13 residues. CDR3: CASSPGQSYEQYF. The CDR3 DNA reads TGTGCTAGCAGCCCGGGACAGTCCTACGAGCAGTACTTC.

This chain links TRBV5-4 with TRBJ2-5, with 8 bases that match TRBD2. CDR1 SGHNT and CDR2 YYREEE come from the germline V gene (reference sequence). This CDR3 has 14 residues. V dropped 0 bases and J dropped 5; count of bases not matched to a gene: 3. The CDR3 DNA reads TGTGCCAGCAGCTTGGGACTAGCGACGGAGACCCAGTACTTC. Translating it yields CASSLGLATETQYF.

This clone was recorded only once. This chain connects TRBV13 to TRBJ2-3; 9 positions match TRBD1. This CDR3 comprises 16 residues. Germline loops: CDR1 PRHDT, CDR2 FYEKMQ (reference sequence). After removal of 7 bases from V and 5 bases from J, the junction contained 13 bases not matched to a gene. CDR3 DNA: TGTGCCAGCACAAGAAGTCGGGACAGGGAGCAAGATACGCAGTATTTT. Protein: CASTRSRDREQDTQYF.

V is TRBV13 and J is TRBJ2-7; 7 bases align to TRBD2. Germline V CDR1 and CDR2: PRHDT, FYEKMQ (reference sequence). This CDR3 region has 14 residues. V was pared by 2 bases and J by 7 bases, with 8 bases of the junction left unmatched. CDR3 residues: CASSLYGGSWEQYF. The CDR3 nucleotides are TGTGCCAGCAGCTTATATGGCGGGAGTTGGGAGCAGTACTTC.

The chain links TRBV29-1 to TRBJ2-7; D is ambiguous. Between the trimmed V and J ends, which lost 1 base and 1 base, there was a span of 8 bases. This CDR3 has 13 residues. The germline V gene encodes CDR1 SQVTM and CDR2 ANQGSEA. The chain's CDR3 is CSVEAEPSYEQYF. The CDR3 DNA reads TGCAGCGTTGAAGCGGAACCATCCTACGAGCAGTACTTC.

In this sample, this clone turned up once. This chain joins TRBV28 and TRBJ2-7; 8 bases line up with TRBD2. CDR3 length: 15 amino acids. The V gene's germline CDR1 is MDHEN and CDR2 SYDVKM. The V gene end was trimmed by 6 bases and the J gene end by 4 bases; junction bases not matched to a gene: 11. The CDR3 nucleotides read TGTGCCAGCAGGCCGTCCGGGACTAGAGCTTACGAGCAGTACTTC. Translated: CASRPSGTRAYEQYF. Full variable domain (missing parts from reference TRBV28 and TRBJ2-7): DVKVTQSSRYLVKRTGEKVFLECVQDMDHENMFWYRQDPGLGLRLIYFSYDVKMKEKGDIPEGYSVSREKKERFSLILESASTNQTSMYLCASRPSGTRAYEQYFGPGTRLTVT.

In its sample, this clone was seen once. J is TRBJ2-7 and V is TRBV6-5, with D maybe TRBD2 (5 bases). Germline V gives CDR1 MNHEY, CDR2 SVGAGI. The CDR3 runs to 13 residues. V was clipped by 6 bases and J by 7 bases, with 16 bases between them. In DNA form, the CDR3 reads TGTGCCAGCAGCTACACCTCACGAGGGGAGCAGTACTTC. This gives the protein CASSYTSRGEQYF.

The chain carries TRBV7-2 and TRBJ1-1; D unclear. CDR1 SGHTA and CDR2 FQGNSA come from the germline V gene. The CDR3 is 14 amino acids. V was shortened by 5 bases and J by 1 base, with 11 bases between the two germline ends. CDR3 sequence (DNA): TGTGCCAGCAGCCCCTCTGTTCAGAACACTGAAGCTTTCTTT. Its translation is CASSPSVQNTEAFF.

This chain joins TRBV18 and TRBJ1-1; 7 nucleotides align to TRBD1. The CDR3 consists of 13 residues. V lost 2 bases, J lost 7 bases, and 4 bases stayed unmatched. Germline V gene data show CDR1 as KGHSH and CDR2 as LQKENI. CDR3 DNA sequence: TGTGCCAGCTCACCATGGGACAGTGATGAAGCTTTCTTT. It translates to CASSPWDSDEAFF.

This clone was counted a single time. This chain links TRBV18 with TRBJ1-5; 7 bases are a match to TRBD1. The V gene end was trimmed by 6 bases and the J gene end by 6 bases; junction bases not matched to a gene: 11. The CDR3 is made up of 15 amino acids. Per germline, CDR1 KGHSH and CDR2 LQKENI. The CDR3 loop reads CASSPPDRAGQPQHF. CDR3 sequence (DNA): TGTGCCAGCTCCCCCCCCGACAGGGCTGGTCAGCCCCAGCATTTT.

This clone was seen a single time. This chain links TRBV7-3 with TRBJ2-3; 10 bases map to TRBD2. This CDR3 is 15 amino acids long. Germline CDR1 SGHTA, CDR2 FQGTGA. V lost 4 bases and J lost 8; bases outside the gene matches: 9. This CDR3 is CASSSASGRGATQYF. The DNA of the CDR3 is TGTGCCAGCAGCTCCGCTAGCGGGAGAGGTGCTACGCAGTATTTT.

This clone was found a few times. The V call is TRBV7-9, the J call TRBJ1-2; D gene uncertain. The CDR3 length is 14 residues. Trimming took off 1 base at V and 6 bases at J, with 12 bases between the two ends. Per the germline V gene, CDR1 is SEHNR and CDR2 is FQNEAQ (reference sequence). CDR3 loop: CASSLESSGHGYTF. Here the CDR3 DNA reads TGTGCCAGCAGCTTAGAGTCATCCGGGCATGGCTACACCTTC.

This chain links TRBV18 with TRBJ2-3; 7 bases are a match to TRBD1. Germline V lookup: CDR1 KGHSH, CDR2 LQKENI. Losses at the gene ends were 1 base for V and 3 bases for J; bases not matched to a gene: 4. The CDR3 is made up of 15 amino acids. The CDR3 nucleotides are TGTGCCAGCTCACCACGACTGACAGGGACAGATACGCAGTATTTT. Translation: CASSPRLTGTDTQYF.

This chain connects TRBV28 to TRBJ1-1, with D hard to call. The CDR3 loop spans 15 amino acids. The germline CDR1 and CDR2 sequences are MDHEN and SYDVKM. V lost 7 bases and J lost 4, with 19 bases in between. In nucleotides, the CDR3 is TGTGCCAGCATTCCCTCGGAGGGCCGGGGCACTGAAGCTTTCTTT. Residues: CASIPSEGRGTEAFF.

J is TRBJ2-7 and V is TRBV6-5, with D perhaps TRBD1 or TRBD2 (5 bases each). The CDR3 length is 11 residues. V was pared by 9 bases and J by 3 bases, with 9 bases between. The germline V gene has CDR1 MNHEY and CDR2 SVGAGI. The CDR3: CASGGNYEQYF. The DNA for the CDR3 is TGTGCCAGTGGGGGTAACTACGAGCAGTACTTC.

The chain carries TRBV19 and TRBJ2-6, with D tentatively TRBD1 (6 bases). V lost 5 bases and J lost 0, with 14 bases in between. The CDR3 spans 17 residues. Germline CDR1 LNHDA, CDR2 SQIVND (reference sequence). The CDR3 spells CASSVADRTSGANVLTF. CDR3 sequence (DNA): TGTGCCAGTAGTGTGGCGGACAGAACCTCTGGGGCCAACGTCCTGACTTTC.

The rearrangement links TRBV28 to TRBJ2-7, with 10 bases that match TRBD2. The germline V gene encodes CDR1 MDHEN and CDR2 SYDVKM. This CDR3 is built from 18 residues. J was trimmed by 1 base and V by 3 bases; bases with no gene match: 12. The CDR3 loop is CASSFPLVAGGPSYEQYF. CDR3 coding DNA: TGTGCCAGCAGTTTTCCTCTGGTAGCGGGAGGCCCATCCTACGAGCAGTACTTC.